Presented here are 22 T cell receptor beta chains from one specimen sequenced in a study of blood T cell repertoires in COVID-19 (dated by TCRdb to 2019 to 2021). The method behind the library was the immunoSEQ multiplex PCR assay. TCRdb stores this immuneACCESS table with in-frame sequences only. Part of the clones is absent; in the studies checked, under half of the shortfall reflects unresolved V genes, and no reason is known for the rest. The sample table records around 420,000 clones; 88% of these occur just once. The ten largest make up around 2% of the sample. The specimen sequenced was PBMCs or T cells enriched from blood (not recorded which). The receptors were gathered from a woman aged 40 to 55 with acute COVID-19.

The chain has TRBV6-5 and TRBJ1-5; TRBD1 matches at 8 bases. The CDR3 runs to 15 residues. J gave up 1 base and V 4 bases, and 3 bases lay outside the gene matches. Germline CDR1 MNHEY, CDR2 SVGAGI. CDR3 residues: CASSSRQGSNQPQHF. Written as DNA, the CDR3 is TGTGCCAGCAGTTCCAGACAGGGGAGCAATCAGCCCCAGCATTTT.

This chain uses TRBV2 with TRBJ1-2; D is unclear. Germline V CDR1 and CDR2: SNHLY, FYNNEI. The CDR3 runs 11 residues. V lost 7 bases and J lost 4, with 7 bases in between. In nucleotides, the CDR3 is TGTGCCAGCATGGTCGGCTATGGCTACACCTTC. This codes for CASMVGYGYTF. Looking up the rest from reference TRBV2 and TRBJ1-2 gives the full variable domain: EPEVTQTPSHQVTQMGQEVILRCVPISNHLYFYWYRQILGQKVEFLVSFYNNEISEKSEIFDDQFSVERPDGSNFTLKIRSTKLEDSAMYFCASMVGYGYTFGSGTRLTVV.

This clone was counted a single time. The V and J genes are TRBV30 and TRBJ1-2; the D is unclear. V was clipped by 3 bases and J by 0 bases, with 8 bases between them. The CDR3 loop spans 13 amino acids. CDR1 and CDR2 (germline): GTSNPN, SVGIG (reference sequence). In DNA form, the CDR3 reads TGTGCCTGGAGGAGAGTACCTAACTATGGCTACACCTTC. It translates to CAWRRVPNYGYTF.

The gene calls are TRBV5-4 and TRBJ2-6, with D perhaps TRBD1 (6 bases). The CDR3 runs 17 residues. Trimming cost V 4 bases and J 0 bases, with 14 bases left between them. Germline V gives CDR1 SGHNT, CDR2 YYREEE (reference sequence). The CDR3 DNA sequence: TGTGCCAGCAGCCTACAGGGCAGAAGCTCTGGGGCCAACGTCCTGACTTTC. It translates to CASSLQGRSSGANVLTF.

V usage is TRBV7-8 and J usage is TRBJ1-5, with TRBD1 as a possible D gene (5 bases). Germline CDR1 and CDR2: SGHVS and FQNEAQ. This CDR3 has 14 residues. Trimming pared 4 bases from V and 6 bases from J, leaving 13 bases between. Written as DNA, the CDR3 is TGTGCCAGCAGCTCCAGGGAGGTTGGTCAGCCCCAGCATTTT. This gives the protein CASSSREVGQPQHF.

The rearrangement links TRBV6-6 to TRBJ1-6; D may be TRBD1 (5 bases). The CDR3 has 17 amino acids. V was pared by 5 bases and J by 7 bases, with 21 bases between. Per the germline V gene, CDR1 is MNHNY and CDR2 is SVGAGI (reference sequence). CDR3 nucleotides: TGTGCCAGCAGTCCAAGCGGGGGGTCCCGATCAAATTCACCCCTCCACTTT. Translating it yields CASSPSGGSRSNSPLHF.

The chain uses TRBV7-9 and TRBJ1-1, with 7 bases identical to TRBD1. This CDR3 is built from 15 residues. CDR1 and CDR2 (germline): SEHNR, FQNEAQ (reference sequence). Trimming cost V 1 base and J 7 bases; bases outside gene matches: 9. The DNA of the CDR3 is TGTGCCAGCAGCTTAGATGGCAGGGGGAGAGGTGAAGCTTTCTTT. Translating gives CASSLDGRGRGEAFF.

The V call is TRBV12-3 or TRBV12-4, the J call TRBJ1-3, with D unresolved. The CDR3 sequence is 12 residues long. Trimming left V 10 bases short and J 3 bases short, with 10 bases between. This CDR3 reads CATFEGGNTIYF. The CDR3 DNA follows: TGTGCCACGTTCGAGGGTGGAAACACCATATATTTT.

J is TRBJ1-5 and V is TRBV2; TRBD1 aligns across 9 bases. The J segment lost 5 bases and the V segment lost 8 bases, leaving 4 bases of the junction unmatched. Germline V gives CDR1 SNHLY, CDR2 FYNNEI. CDR3 length: 13 residues. The CDR3 protein is CASRTGADQPQHF. The CDR3 bases are TGTGCCAGCCGGACAGGGGCGGATCAGCCCCAGCATTTT.

The genes are TRBV20-1 and TRBJ2-1; TRBD1 might be the D (5 bases). Germline V gene data show CDR1 as DFQATT and CDR2 as SNEGSKA (reference sequence). The CDR3 is made up of 11 amino acids. The V end was cut by 6 bases, the J end by 4 bases, with 7 bases between. CDR3 loop: CSARGYNEQFF. As DNA, the CDR3 is TGCAGTGCAAGGGGATACAATGAGCAGTTCTTC.

The V call is TRBV24-1, the J call TRBJ2-5, with TRBD1 matching over 7 bases. Germline V gene data show CDR1 as KGHDR and CDR2 as SFDVKD. The CDR3 is 14 residues long. V dropped 4 bases and J dropped 4; count of bases not matched to a gene: 5. The DNA of the CDR3 is TGTGCCACCAGTGACCCTGACAGGGCAGAGACCCAGTACTTC. Its protein is CATSDPDRAETQYF.

V usage is TRBV19 and J usage is TRBJ2-6; tentative D call: TRBD2 (6 bases). V was cut by 5 bases and J by 4 bases, with 12 bases left in between. CDR1 is LNHDA and CDR2 is SQIVND in the germline V gene (reference sequence). The length of the CDR3 is 15 residues. CDR3 nucleotides: TGTGCCAGTAGTGCGGGAAGTACGGGGGCCAACGTCCTGACTTTC. This encodes CASSAGSTGANVLTF.

V gene TRBV5-1 combines with J gene TRBJ2-2; D gene uncertain. The germline V and J ends were trimmed by 1 base and 0 bases, with 7 bases remaining between them. Germline lookup yields CDR1 SGHRS and CDR2 YFSETQ. The CDR3 covers 15 residues. Here the CDR3 DNA reads TGCGCCAGCAGCTTGACAGCTTCGAACACCGGGGAGCTGTTTTTT. Protein sequence: CASSLTASNTGELFF.

With regard to this clone: This CDR3 is also generated by other DNA sequences in the sample. This rearrangement joins TRBV5-1 to TRBJ2-2; D is perhaps TRBD1 (6 bases). CDR1 and CDR2 from the germline V gene are SGHRS and YFSETQ. V dropped 3 bases and J dropped 0 bases, with 9 bases sitting between them. CDR3 length equals 15 residues. DNA of the CDR3: TGCGCCAGCAGCTCCGGGACAACGAACACCGGGGAGCTGTTTTTT. As protein: CASSSGTTNTGELFF.

V is TRBV3-1 (or the pseudogene TRBV3-2) and J is TRBJ1-1; TRBD1 might be the D (6 bases). Trimming took 4 bases from V and 6 from J, leaving 12 bases between them. From germline, CDR1 is LGHDT and CDR2 YNNKEL (reference sequence). The CDR3 loop spans 13 amino acids. The CDR3 DNA sequence: TGTGCCAGCAGCCGGAGGACAGAGGCTGAAGCTTTCTTT. This gives the protein CASSRRTEAEAFF.

This clone is a singleton in its sample. This rearrangement joins TRBV9 to TRBJ2-5, with D possibly being TRBD2 (5 bases). There are 14 residues in the CDR3. Germline CDR1 and CDR2: SGDLS and YYNGEE. V lost 4 bases and J 3 bases, leaving 13 bases between the germline ends. The CDR3, as DNA: TGTGCCAGCAGCTTCGGGATTGCGAAAGAGACCCAGTACTTC. This translates into CASSFGIAKETQYF.

The genes are TRBV3-1 (or the pseudogene TRBV3-2) and TRBJ1-3; a weak D match, TRBD1 (5 bases). V was cut by 1 base and J by 5 bases, with 12 bases left in between. This CDR3 is 15 amino acids long. The germline V gene has CDR1 LGHDT and CDR2 YNNKEL (reference sequence). For the CDR3, the DNA is TGTGCCAGCAGCCAAGCAGGGTCTCAGAGAAACACCATATATTTT. This gives the protein CASSQAGSQRNTIYF.

CDR3 nucleotides: TGTGCCAGCAGAGCCCCAAGACAGGCTCCTCACGTGGTCCTGACTTTC. This sequence encodes CASRAPRQAPHVVLTF. The rearrangement uses TRBV7-9 and TRBJ2-6, with a weak D call TRBD1 (6 bases). Germline-derived CDR1 and CDR2 are SEHNR and FQNEAQ (reference sequence). The CDR3 contains 16 residues. The ends were cut back, 6 bases at V and 13 bases at J, with 25 bases in the middle.

The rearrangement links TRBV6-5 to TRBJ1-2; 7 bases match TRBD1. V lost 4 bases and J lost 2; bases outside the gene matches: 10. There are 16 residues in the CDR3. The germline V gene has CDR1 MNHEY and CDR2 SVGAGI. The CDR3 nucleotides read TGTGCCAGCAGTTCCCCCCGATTACAGGGGAACTATGGCTACACCTTC. Amino acid sequence: CASSSPRLQGNYGYTF.

V is TRBV4-1 and J is TRBJ1-2; 7 nucleotides align to TRBD1. The CDR3 consists of 12 residues. Germline CDR1 reads MGHRA; CDR2 reads YSYEKL. The V and J ends lost 8 bases and 12 bases, in that order; junction bases with no gene match: 12. CDR3 sequence: CASGPIQGPHTF. DNA for the CDR3: TGCGCCAGCGGACCGATACAGGGGCCCCACACCTTC.

The rearrangement joins TRBV12-5 to TRBJ2-1; 9 bases match TRBD2. This CDR3 has 17 residues. With 3 bases clipped from V and 6 bases from J, the junction kept 12 bases outside the gene matches. Germline V gene sequence: CDR1 LGHNT, CDR2 FRNRAP. The CDR3 DNA reads as TGTGCTAGTGGTTTATTTGTCGCGGGGGGGGCCATCAATGAGCAGTTCTTC. Translating it yields CASGLFVAGGAINEQFF.

This clone was counted a single time. The chain has TRBV9 and TRBJ2-1; 9 bases align to TRBD1. The CDR3 spans 14 residues. The ends lost 4 bases at V and 9 bases at J; junction bases unmatched: 8. Germline CDR1 and CDR2: SGDLS and YYNGEE. DNA for the CDR3: TGTGCCAGCAGCTTTCGGGACAGGGTTTTTGAGCAGTTCTTC. Encoded protein: CASSFRDRVFEQFF.